The entry below describes one T cell receptor beta chain. Some clones are missing from TCRdb's copy, which holds only in-frame ones; the method was immunoSEQ multiplex PCR. The data show around 80,000 clones, 90% seen once. This CDR3 is built from 15 residues. V was shortened by 0 bases and J by 5 bases, with 10 bases between the two germline ends. Germline assignment: CDR1 MNHNY and CDR2 SVGAGI (reference sequence). The sample is drawn from a study of blood T cell repertoires in COVID-19. The sequencing input was peripheral blood. The chain joins TRBV6-6 to TRBJ1-4; D may be TRBD1 (6 bases). The TCR comes from a woman of 80 years or more with acute or convalescent COVID-19. CDR3 in amino acids: CASSYSAGENEKLFF. CDR3 coding DNA: TGTGCCAGCAGTTACTCAGCAGGGGAGAATGAAAAACTGTTTTTT.